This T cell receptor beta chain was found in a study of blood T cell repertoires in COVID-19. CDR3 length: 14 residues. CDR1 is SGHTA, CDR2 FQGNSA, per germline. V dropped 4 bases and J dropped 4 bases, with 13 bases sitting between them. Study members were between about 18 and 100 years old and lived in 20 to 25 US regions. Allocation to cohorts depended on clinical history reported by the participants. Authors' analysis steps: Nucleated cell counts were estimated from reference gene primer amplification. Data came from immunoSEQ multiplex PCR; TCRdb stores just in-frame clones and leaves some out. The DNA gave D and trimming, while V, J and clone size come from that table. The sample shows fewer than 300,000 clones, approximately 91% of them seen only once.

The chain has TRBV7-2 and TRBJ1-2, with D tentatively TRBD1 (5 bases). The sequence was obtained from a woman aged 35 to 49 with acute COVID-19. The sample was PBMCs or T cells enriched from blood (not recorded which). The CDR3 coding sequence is TGTGCCAGCAGCTCCTCGTTCGGGGGCTATGGCTACACCTTC. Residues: CASSSSFGGYGYTF.